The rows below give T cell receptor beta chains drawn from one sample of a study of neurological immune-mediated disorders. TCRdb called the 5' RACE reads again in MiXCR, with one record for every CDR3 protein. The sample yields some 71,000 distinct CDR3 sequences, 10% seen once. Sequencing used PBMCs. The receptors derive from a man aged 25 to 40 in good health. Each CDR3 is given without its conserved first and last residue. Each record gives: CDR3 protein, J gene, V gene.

CDR3 protein: AWSPRYNEQF; J gene: TRBJ2-1; V gene: TRBV30
CDR3 protein: ASSPQGPGELF; J gene: TRBJ2-2; V gene: TRBV7-9
CDR3 protein: ASSSWDTTNQPQH; J gene: TRBJ1-5; V gene: TRBV7-9
CDR3 protein: ASVDGKGDNEQF; J gene: TRBJ2-1; V gene: TRBV7-9
CDR3 protein: ASSLYAGGPYNEQF; J gene: TRBJ2-1; V gene: TRBV13
CDR3 protein: ASSSRGTGDSTDTQY; J gene: TRBJ2-3; V gene: TRBV27
CDR3 protein: SASGMNTDTQY; J gene: TRBJ2-3; V gene: TRBV29-1
CDR3 protein: ASSWPQSGFEQF; J gene: TRBJ2-1; V gene: TRBV11-2
CDR3 protein: ASSPNRQGSVDTQY; J gene: TRBJ2-3; V gene: TRBV18
CDR3 protein: ASSVRSLAGSYEQY; J gene: TRBJ2-7; V gene: TRBV9
CDR3 protein: ASSYSGRTYNEQF; J gene: TRBJ2-1; V gene: TRBV6-5
CDR3 protein: SAHQEGSGPYEQY; J gene: TRBJ2-7; V gene: TRBV29-1
CDR3 protein: ATSDTRVLYGYT; J gene: TRBJ1-2; V gene: TRBV24-1
CDR3 protein: AISVDLAGVRTQY; J gene: TRBJ2-3; V gene: TRBV10-3
CDR3 protein: ASSSIPTSGRAAGYNEQF; J gene: TRBJ2-1; V gene: TRBV5-6
CDR3 protein: SARAQGYEQY; J gene: TRBJ2-7; V gene: TRBV20-1
CDR3 protein: ASSLTPGGIREAF; J gene: TRBJ1-1; V gene: TRBV5-1
CDR3 protein: ASSSRGSGANVLT; J gene: TRBJ2-6; V gene: TRBV5-1
CDR3 protein: SAPRTVNTEAF; J gene: TRBJ1-1; V gene: TRBV20-1
CDR3 protein: ASSVGSGQGSTEAF; J gene: TRBJ1-1; V gene: TRBV10-1
CDR3 protein: ASRESGSNEAF; J gene: TRBJ1-1; V gene: TRBV28
CDR3 protein: ASSQAGTGADTQY; J gene: TRBJ2-3; V gene: TRBV4-2
CDR3 protein: ASSLALGDNQPQH; J gene: TRBJ1-5; V gene: TRBV7-9
CDR3 protein: ASSPLTVGEQF; J gene: TRBJ2-1; V gene: TRBV7-7
CDR3 protein: ASSLGDRTGNTIY; J gene: TRBJ1-3; V gene: TRBV7-2
CDR3 protein: ASSPIQQGAGANVLT; J gene: TRBJ2-6; V gene: TRBV4-2
CDR3 protein: SARGGGRGTDTQY; J gene: TRBJ2-3; V gene: TRBV20-1
CDR3 protein: ASSLGGSGYNEQF; J gene: TRBJ2-1; V gene: TRBV5-6
CDR3 protein: SAKKDSTEAF; J gene: TRBJ1-1; V gene: TRBV20-1
CDR3 protein: ASSLKFVGAMTDTQY; J gene: TRBJ2-3; V gene: TRBV11-2
CDR3 protein: AISESLKGGNEKLF; J gene: TRBJ1-4; V gene: TRBV10-3
CDR3 protein: ASSIYGGTEAF; J gene: TRBJ1-1; V gene: TRBV19
CDR3 protein: ASRMVEGGGEQY; J gene: TRBJ2-7; V gene: TRBV28
CDR3 protein: ASSWGTGGEETQY; J gene: TRBJ2-5; V gene: TRBV12-3/TRBV12-4
CDR3 protein: ASSGFAYEQY; J gene: TRBJ2-7; V gene: TRBV28
CDR3 protein: ASSPHSSGTGDETQY; J gene: TRBJ2-5; V gene: TRBV4-2
CDR3 protein: AWSAGLAETDTQY; J gene: TRBJ2-3; V gene: TRBV30
CDR3 protein: ASSLPIRQGLHRELF; J gene: TRBJ2-2; V gene: TRBV27
CDR3 protein: ASNSRGGGGEQF; J gene: TRBJ2-1; V gene: TRBV3-1
CDR3 protein: ASRRGGNQPQH; J gene: TRBJ1-5; V gene: TRBV6-5
CDR3 protein: SARHQDSITEAF; J gene: TRBJ1-1; V gene: TRBV20-1